This TCR beta chain was sequenced in a study of T-cell memory formation after mild COVID-19. At the level of the study: Among the donors, TCR clusters were largely specific to each donor. Findings and limits, study-wide: Certain responding clones were present in pre-infection memory, suggesting participation of cross-reactive memory. Second-wave clones peaking on day 37 lacked confirmed SARS-CoV-2 specificity. Clones contracting day 15 to 85 were balanced CD4/CD8; later expanders leaned CD4+.

To note about this clonotype: Its antigen is not identified.

Via MiXCR, TCRdb re-called the 5' RACE reads, giving one row per CDR3 protein. The table records approximately 200,000 distinct CDR3 sequences, around 16% of them present only once. Looked up from germline, CDR1 is DFQATT and CDR2 is SNEGSKA (reference sequence). CDR3 length: 15 residues. Germline trimming cut 1 base from V and 1 base from J; bases unmatched to any gene: 5. The sequenced sample was PBMCs or a T cell subset sorted from them (not recorded which). The rearrangement joins TRBV20-1 to TRBJ1-2; 8 bases fit TRBD1. The receptor comes from an adult woman who had mild COVID-19 (a few samples of this study predate the infection). Cell type and time point are not known. The CDR3 loop is CSARGGQAVNYGYTF. As DNA, the CDR3 is TGCAGTGCTAGAGGGGGACAGGCCGTTAACTATGGCTACACCTTC.